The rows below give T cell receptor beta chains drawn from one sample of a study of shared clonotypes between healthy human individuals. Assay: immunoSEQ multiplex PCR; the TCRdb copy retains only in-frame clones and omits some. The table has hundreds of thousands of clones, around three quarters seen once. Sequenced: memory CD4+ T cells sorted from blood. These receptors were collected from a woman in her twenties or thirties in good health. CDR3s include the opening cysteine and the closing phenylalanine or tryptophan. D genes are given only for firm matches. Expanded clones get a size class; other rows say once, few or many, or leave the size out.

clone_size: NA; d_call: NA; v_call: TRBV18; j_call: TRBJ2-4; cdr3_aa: CASSPRTGGGFAAKNIQYF; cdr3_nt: TGTGCCAGCTCACCGAGGACTGGAGGGGGGTTTGCAGCCAAAAACATTCAGTACTTC
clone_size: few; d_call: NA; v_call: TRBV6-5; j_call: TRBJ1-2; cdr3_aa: CASRGRDNYGYTF; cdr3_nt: TGTGCCAGCAGGGGCCGGGACAACTATGGCTACACCTTC
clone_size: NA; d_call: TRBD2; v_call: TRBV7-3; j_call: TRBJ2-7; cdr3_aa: CASSQSGTTYEQYF; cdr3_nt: TGTGCCAGCAGCCAAAGCGGGACGACCTACGAGCAGTACTTC
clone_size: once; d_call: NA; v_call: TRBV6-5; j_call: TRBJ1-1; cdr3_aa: CATGLMNTEAFF; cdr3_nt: TGTGCCACCGGTCTCATGAACACTGAAGCTTTCTTT
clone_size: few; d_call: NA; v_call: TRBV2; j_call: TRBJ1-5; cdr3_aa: CASQGLSNQPQHF; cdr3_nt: TGTGCCAGCCAAGGGTTAAGCAATCAGCCCCAGCATTTT
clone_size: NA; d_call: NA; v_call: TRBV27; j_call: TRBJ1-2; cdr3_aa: CASSLSEGYGYTF; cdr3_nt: TGTGCCAGCAGTCTATCTGAGGGCTATGGCTACACCTTC
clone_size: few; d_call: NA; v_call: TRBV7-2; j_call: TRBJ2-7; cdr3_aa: CASSLERVAEQYF; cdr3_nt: TGTGCCAGCAGCTTAGAGAGGGTGGCCGAGCAGTACTTC
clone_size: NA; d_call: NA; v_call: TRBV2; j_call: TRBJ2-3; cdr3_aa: CASRDRDFSTDTQYF; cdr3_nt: TGTGCCAGCAGGGATCGGGATTTTAGCACAGATACGCAGTATTTT
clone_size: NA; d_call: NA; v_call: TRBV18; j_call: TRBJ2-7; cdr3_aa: CASSLGQSGGAYEQYF; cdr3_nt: TGTGCCAGCTCACTTGGACAGAGTGGGGGTGCCTACGAGCAGTACTTC
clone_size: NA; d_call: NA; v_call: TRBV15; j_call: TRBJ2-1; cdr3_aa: CATSRRTVSYNEQFF; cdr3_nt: TGTGCCACCAGCAGAAGGACGGTCTCCTACAATGAGCAGTTCTTC
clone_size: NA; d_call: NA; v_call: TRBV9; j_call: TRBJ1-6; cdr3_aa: CASSVGRDNSPLHF; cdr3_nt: TGTGCCAGCAGCGTAGGCAGGGATAATTCACCCCTCCACTTT
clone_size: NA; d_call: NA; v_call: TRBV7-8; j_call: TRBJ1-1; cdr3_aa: CASSLPGHEAFF; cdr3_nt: TGTGCCAGCAGCTTACCGGGACATGAAGCTTTCTTT
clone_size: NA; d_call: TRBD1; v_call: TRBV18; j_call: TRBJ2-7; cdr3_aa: CASSPPGQGTYEQYF; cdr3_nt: TGTGCCAGCTCACCACCGGGACAGGGGACCTACGAGCAGTACTTC
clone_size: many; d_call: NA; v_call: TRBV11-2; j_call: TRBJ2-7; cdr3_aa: CASSLDLQESYEQYF; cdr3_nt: TGTGCCAGCAGCTTAGATCTACAGGAAAGCTACGAGCAGTACTTC
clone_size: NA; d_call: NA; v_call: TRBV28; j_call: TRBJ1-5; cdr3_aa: CASSLLQGGQPQHF; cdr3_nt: TGTGCCAGCAGTTTATTACAGGGCGGACAGCCCCAGCATTTT
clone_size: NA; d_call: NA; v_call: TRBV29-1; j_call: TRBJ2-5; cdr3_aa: CSAVTQETQYF; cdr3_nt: TGCAGCGCGGTGACCCAAGAGACCCAGTACTTC
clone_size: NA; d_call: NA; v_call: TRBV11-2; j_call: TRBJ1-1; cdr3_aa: CASIPLANTEAFF; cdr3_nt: TGTGCCAGCATCCCCCTCGCGAACACTGAAGCTTTCTTT
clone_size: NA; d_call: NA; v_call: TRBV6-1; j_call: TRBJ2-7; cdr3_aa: CASSGDGYSSYEQYF; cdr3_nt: TGTGCCAGCAGTGGGGACGGATACAGCTCCTACGAGCAGTACTTC
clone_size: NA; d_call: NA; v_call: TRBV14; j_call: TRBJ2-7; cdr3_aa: CASSQDSFPGLAYEQYF; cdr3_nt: TGTGCCAGCAGCCAAGATTCGTTCCCTGGGCTTGCCTACGAGCAGTACTTC
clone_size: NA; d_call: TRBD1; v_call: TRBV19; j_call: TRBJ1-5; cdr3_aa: CASRLDRGSQPQHF; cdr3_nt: TGTGCCAGTCGACTTGACAGGGGATCTCAGCCCCAGCATTTT
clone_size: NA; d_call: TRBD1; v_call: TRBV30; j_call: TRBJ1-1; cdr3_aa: CAWSLFPGQGQAEAFF; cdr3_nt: TGTGCCTGGAGTCTATTCCCCGGACAGGGTCAGGCTGAAGCTTTCTTT
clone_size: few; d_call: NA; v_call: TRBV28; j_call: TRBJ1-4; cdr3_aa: CASWAGKGEKLFF; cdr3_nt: TGTGCCAGCTGGGCGGGGAAGGGGGAAAAACTGTTTTTT
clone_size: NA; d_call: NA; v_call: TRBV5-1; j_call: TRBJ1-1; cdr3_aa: CASSSDRTGTEAFF; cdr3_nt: TGCGCCAGCAGCTCCGACAGGACTGGCACTGAAGCTTTCTTT
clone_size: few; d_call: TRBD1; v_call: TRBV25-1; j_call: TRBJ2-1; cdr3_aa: CASSDPGTGNNEQFF; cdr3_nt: TGTGCCAGCAGTGACCCTGGGACAGGCAACAATGAGCAGTTCTTC
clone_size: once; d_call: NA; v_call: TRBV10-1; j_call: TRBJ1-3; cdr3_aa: CASSDSGLGSGNTIYF; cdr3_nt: TGCGCCAGCAGTGATTCCGGGTTAGGCTCTGGAAACACCATATATTTT
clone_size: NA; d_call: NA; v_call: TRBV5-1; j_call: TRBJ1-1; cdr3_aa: CASSPDPGRPMNTEAFF; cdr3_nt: TGCGCCAGCAGCCCGGATCCGGGACGGCCCATGAACACTGAAGCTTTCTTT
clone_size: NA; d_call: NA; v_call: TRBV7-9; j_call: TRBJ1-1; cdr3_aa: CASSFSTGAEAFF; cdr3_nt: TGTGCCAGCAGCTTTTCTACAGGAGCTGAAGCTTTCTTT
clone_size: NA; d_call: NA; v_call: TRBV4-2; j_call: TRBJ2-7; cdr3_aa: CASSQDTTPPYEQYF; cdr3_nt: TGTGCCAGCAGCCAAGATACTACCCCCCCCTACGAGCAGTACTTC
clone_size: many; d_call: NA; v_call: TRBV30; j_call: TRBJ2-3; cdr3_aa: CAFSRGKEDTDTQYF; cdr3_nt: TGTGCCTTCTCCAGGGGCAAGGAGGACACAGATACGCAGTATTTT
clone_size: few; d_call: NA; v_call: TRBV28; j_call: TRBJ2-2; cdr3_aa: CASFRETGELFF; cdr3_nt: TGTGCCAGCTTTCGGGAGACCGGGGAGCTGTTTTTT
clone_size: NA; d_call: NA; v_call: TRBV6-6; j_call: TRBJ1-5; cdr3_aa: CASSYGGSNQPQHF; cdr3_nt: TGTGCCAGCAGTTACGGGGGGAGCAATCAGCCCCAGCATTTT
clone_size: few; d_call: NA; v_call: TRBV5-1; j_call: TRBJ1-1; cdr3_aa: CASSLVQSDTEAFF; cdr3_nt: TGCGCCAGCAGCTTAGTACAGAGCGACACTGAAGCTTTCTTT
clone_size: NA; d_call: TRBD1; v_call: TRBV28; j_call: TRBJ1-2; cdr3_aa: CASSGDRGQGYTF; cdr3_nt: TGTGCCAGCAGTGGGGACAGGGGGCAGGGCTACACCTTC
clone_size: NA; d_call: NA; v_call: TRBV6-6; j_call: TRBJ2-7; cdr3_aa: CASSYPSSYEQYF; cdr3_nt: TGTGCCAGCAGTTATCCGAGCTCCTACGAGCAGTACTTC
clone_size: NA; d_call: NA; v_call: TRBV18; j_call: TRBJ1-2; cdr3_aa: CASSIGDGYGYTF; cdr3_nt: TGTGCCAGCTCAATTGGTGATGGCTATGGCTACACCTTC
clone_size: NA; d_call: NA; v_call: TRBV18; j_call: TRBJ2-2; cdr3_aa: CASSPQGTGELFF; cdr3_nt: TGTGCCAGCTCACCCCAGGGAACCGGGGAGCTGTTTTTT
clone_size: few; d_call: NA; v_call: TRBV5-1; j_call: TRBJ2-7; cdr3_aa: CASSLAAGVDYEQYF; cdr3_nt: TGCGCCAGCAGCTTGGCGGCCGGGGTAGACTACGAGCAGTACTTC
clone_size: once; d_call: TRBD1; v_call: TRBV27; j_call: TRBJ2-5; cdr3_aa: CASSFRGRETQYF; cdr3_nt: TGTGCCAGCAGTTTCAGGGGGCGAGAGACCCAGTACTTC
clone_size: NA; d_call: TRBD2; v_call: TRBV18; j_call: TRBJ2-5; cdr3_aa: CASSPAGTSGPTQYF; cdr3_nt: TGTGCCAGCTCACCGGCAGGGACTAGCGGTCCCACCCAGTACTTC
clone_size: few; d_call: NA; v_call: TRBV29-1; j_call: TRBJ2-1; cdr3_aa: CSVSGHYNEQFF; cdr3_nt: TGCAGCGTGTCGGGACATTACAATGAGCAGTTCTTC
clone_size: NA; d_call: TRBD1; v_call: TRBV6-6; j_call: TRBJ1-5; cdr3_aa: CASSNQGAQPQHF; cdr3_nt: TGTGCCAGCAGTAATCAGGGGGCTCAGCCCCAGCATTTT
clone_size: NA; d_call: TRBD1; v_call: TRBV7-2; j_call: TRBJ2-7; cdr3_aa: CASSLVLQGSSYEQYF; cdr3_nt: TGTGCCAGCAGCTTAGTCCTACAGGGGAGCTCCTACGAGCAGTACTTC
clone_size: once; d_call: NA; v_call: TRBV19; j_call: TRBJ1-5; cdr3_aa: CASSIHGGEGQPQHF; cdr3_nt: TGTGCCAGTAGTATTCATGGGGGAGAGGGTCAGCCCCAGCATTTT
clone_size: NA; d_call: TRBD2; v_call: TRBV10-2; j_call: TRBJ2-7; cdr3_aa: CASVWAGGGSYEQYF; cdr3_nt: TGCGCCAGCGTGTGGGCGGGAGGGGGCTCCTACGAGCAGTACTTC
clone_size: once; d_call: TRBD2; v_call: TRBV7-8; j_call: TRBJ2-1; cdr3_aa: CASSFRLAGGPGRRFSYNEQFF; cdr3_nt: TGTGCCAGCAGCTTCCGACTAGCGGGAGGGCCGGGTAGGAGATTCTCCTACAATGAGCAGTTCTTC
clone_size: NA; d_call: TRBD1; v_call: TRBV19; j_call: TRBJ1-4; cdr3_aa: CASRSRPRGGEKLFF; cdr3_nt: TGTGCCAGTAGGAGCCGCCCCAGGGGGGGTGAAAAACTGTTTTTT
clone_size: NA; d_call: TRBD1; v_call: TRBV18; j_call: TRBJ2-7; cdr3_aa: CASSVMPGQGAGEQYF; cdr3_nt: TGTGCCAGCTCGGTCATGCCGGGACAGGGGGCGGGCGAGCAGTACTTC
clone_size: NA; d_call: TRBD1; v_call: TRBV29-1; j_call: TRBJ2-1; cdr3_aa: CSVARGNNEQFF; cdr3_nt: TGCAGCGTTGCCAGGGGGAACAATGAGCAGTTCTTC
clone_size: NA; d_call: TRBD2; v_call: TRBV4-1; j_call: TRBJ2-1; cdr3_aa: CASGSMSGRYNEQFF; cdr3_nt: TGCGCCAGCGGCTCCATGAGCGGGAGGTATAATGAGCAGTTCTTC
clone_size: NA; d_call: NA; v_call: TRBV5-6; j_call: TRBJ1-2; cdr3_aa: CASSFQGLNYGYTF; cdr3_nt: TGTGCCAGCAGCTTTCAGGGTTTGAACTATGGCTACACCTTC
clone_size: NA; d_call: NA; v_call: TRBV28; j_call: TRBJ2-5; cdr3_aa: CASSFSGNQETQYF; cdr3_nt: TGTGCCAGCAGTTTTTCGGGGAACCAAGAGACCCAGTACTTC
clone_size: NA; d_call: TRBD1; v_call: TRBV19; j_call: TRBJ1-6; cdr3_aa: CASSISTPGQGSSPLHF; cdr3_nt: TGTGCCAGTAGTATTTCCACGCCTGGACAGGGTAGTTCACCCCTCCACTTT
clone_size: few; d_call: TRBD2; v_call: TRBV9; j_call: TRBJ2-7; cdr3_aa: CASSVARGGTSGPFYEQYF; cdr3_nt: TGTGCCAGCAGCGTAGCACGGGGAGGGACTAGCGGTCCGTTCTACGAGCAGTACTTC
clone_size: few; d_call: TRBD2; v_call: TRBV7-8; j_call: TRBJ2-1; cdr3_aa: CASSLGEPGLAGNEQFF; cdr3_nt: TGTGCCAGCAGCTTAGGAGAGCCGGGACTAGCGGGAAATGAGCAGTTCTTC
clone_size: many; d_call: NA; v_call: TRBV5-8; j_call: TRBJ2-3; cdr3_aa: CASSLSTRADTQYF; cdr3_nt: TGTGCCAGCAGCTTATCCACTCGCGCAGATACGCAGTATTTT
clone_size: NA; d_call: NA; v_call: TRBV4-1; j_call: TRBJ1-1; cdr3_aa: CASSPHGLANTEAFF; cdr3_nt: TGCGCCAGCAGCCCGCACGGACTTGCGAACACTGAAGCTTTCTTT
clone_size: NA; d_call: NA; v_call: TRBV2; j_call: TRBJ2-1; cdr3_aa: CASSGDNGSYNEQFF; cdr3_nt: TGTGCCAGCAGTGGTGACAACGGGTCCTACAATGAGCAGTTCTTC
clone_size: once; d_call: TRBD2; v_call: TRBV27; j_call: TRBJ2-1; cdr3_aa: CASSSRLAGVIHEQFF; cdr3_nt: TGTGCCAGCAGTTCCAGACTAGCGGGAGTTATACATGAGCAGTTCTTC
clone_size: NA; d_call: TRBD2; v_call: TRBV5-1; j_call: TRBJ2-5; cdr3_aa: CASSLGLAGKSETQYF; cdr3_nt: TGCGCCAGCAGCTTAGGACTAGCGGGAAAATCGGAGACCCAGTACTTC